This TCR beta chain appears in the sequencing data of a study of metastatic and nonmetastatic thyroid tumors. Findings and limits, study-wide: A significant increase in TCR beta diversity was reportedly seen in malignant thyroid tumors relative to benign nodules, in blood and tumor.

Trimming pared 1 base from V and 4 bases from J, leaving 5 bases between. Per the germline V gene, CDR1 is SNHLY and CDR2 is FYNNEI. The CDR3 covers 14 residues. There were no patients who had received any treatment before thyroid surgery. By its share, this clone is medium-sized. Its antigen is unidentified. TCRdb re-analyzed the PCR reads through MiXCR. The sample lists some 8,000 clones, around 25% occurring once. The TCR was taken from a female donor with papillary thyroid cancer or a benign thyroid nodule (not recorded which). Some clones in this sample may be carry-over from other donors' samples. Sequenced: tumor tissue. The chain carries TRBV2 and TRBJ1-6; D is undetermined. The CDR3 loop is CASSEVTYNSPLHF. The CDR3 DNA follows: TGTGCCAGCAGTGAAGTTACTTATAATTCACCCCTCCACTTT.